A selection of T cell receptor beta chains follows, all from one sample in a study of shared clonotypes between healthy human individuals. TCRdb's copy holds only in-frame clones and misses some; the assay was immunoSEQ multiplex PCR. This table holds some 350,000 clones, about 74% found once. The sample comprised memory CD4+ T cells sorted from blood. These receptors all stem from a man aged 30-40 years in good health. Each CDR3 is given with its conserved first and last residue. The order of the fields is clone size, D gene, V gene, J gene, CDR3 protein, CDR3 DNA. The D gene is left open where the match is weak. The size of a clone is reported for some rows only, either as once, few or many, or as a class for expanded clones.

abundance: -; d_gene: -; v_gene: TRBV19; j_gene: TRBJ2-2; CDR3aa: CASSILQGGGTGELFF; CDR3nt: TGTGCCAGTAGTATCCTTCAGGGGGGTGGCACCGGGGAGCTGTTTTTT
abundance: -; d_gene: -; v_gene: TRBV7-3; j_gene: TRBJ2-5; CDR3aa: CASSPNVVETQYF; CDR3nt: TGTGCCAGCAGTCCAAACGTCGTAGAGACCCAGTACTTC
abundance: -; d_gene: -; v_gene: TRBV2; j_gene: TRBJ2-7; CDR3aa: CASSGSGYEQYF; CDR3nt: TGTGCCAGCAGCGGCTCAGGGTACGAGCAGTACTTC
abundance: -; d_gene: -; v_gene: TRBV29-1; j_gene: TRBJ2-1; CDR3aa: CSVVPMGDYNEQFF; CDR3nt: TGCAGCGTTGTCCCCATGGGGGACTACAATGAGCAGTTCTTC
abundance: -; d_gene: -; v_gene: TRBV6-1; j_gene: TRBJ1-6; CDR3aa: CASSDRGFWSPLHF; CDR3nt: TGTGCCAGCAGTGACAGGGGTTTCTGGTCACCCCTCCACTTT
abundance: -; d_gene: -; v_gene: TRBV28; j_gene: TRBJ2-7; CDR3aa: CASSPYTDRSYEQYF; CDR3nt: TGTGCCAGCAGTCCCTATACCGACAGATCCTACGAGCAGTACTTC
abundance: -; d_gene: -; v_gene: TRBV6-6; j_gene: TRBJ2-3; CDR3aa: CASTRDSTDTQYF; CDR3nt: TGTGCCAGCACCCGGGACAGCACAGATACGCAGTATTTT
abundance: -; d_gene: -; v_gene: TRBV5-6; j_gene: TRBJ2-7; CDR3aa: CASSLKFRGSYEQYF; CDR3nt: TGTGCCAGCAGCTTGAAGTTCAGGGGCTCCTACGAGCAGTACTTC
abundance: -; d_gene: -; v_gene: TRBV5-1; j_gene: TRBJ1-5; CDR3aa: CASSRDGGTNQPQHF; CDR3nt: TGCGCCAGCAGCCGGGACGGGGGAACGAATCAGCCCCAGCATTTT
abundance: -; d_gene: TRBD2; v_gene: TRBV7-2; j_gene: TRBJ2-7; CDR3aa: CASSSGLGLAGNYEQYF; CDR3nt: TGTGCCAGCAGCTCCGGCCTTGGACTAGCGGGAAATTACGAGCAGTACTTC
abundance: -; d_gene: -; v_gene: TRBV28; j_gene: TRBJ1-2; CDR3aa: CASSFLVGGLGYTF; CDR3nt: TGTGCCAGCAGTTTTCTGGTTGGTGGTCTTGGCTACACCTTC
abundance: -; d_gene: TRBD2; v_gene: TRBV18; j_gene: TRBJ2-7; CDR3aa: CASSPPSRGRAYEQYF; CDR3nt: TGTGCCAGCTCACCACCGTCTCGCGGGAGGGCCTACGAGCAGTACTTC
abundance: -; d_gene: TRBD1; v_gene: TRBV27; j_gene: TRBJ2-6; CDR3aa: CASSLLRQGYTGANVLTF; CDR3nt: TGTGCCAGCAGTTTATTGAGACAGGGATATACTGGGGCCAACGTCCTGACTTTC
abundance: few; d_gene: -; v_gene: TRBV10-3; j_gene: TRBJ1-3; CDR3aa: CAISETGTTTGNTIYF; CDR3nt: TGTGCCATCAGTGAGACTGGGACGACCACTGGAAACACCATATATTTT
abundance: -; d_gene: -; v_gene: TRBV11-1; j_gene: TRBJ1-1; CDR3aa: CASSSSGSYTEAFF; CDR3nt: TGTGCCAGCAGCTCATCCGGCAGCTACACTGAAGCTTTCTTT
abundance: -; d_gene: -; v_gene: TRBV5-1; j_gene: TRBJ2-2; CDR3aa: CASSLAAENTGELFF; CDR3nt: TGCGCCAGCAGCTTGGCAGCGGAGAACACCGGGGAGCTGTTTTTT
abundance: once; d_gene: TRBD1; v_gene: TRBV2; j_gene: TRBJ1-2; CDR3aa: CASRQTGGDYGYTF; CDR3nt: TGTGCCAGCAGACAGACAGGGGGGGACTATGGCTACACCTTC
abundance: -; d_gene: -; v_gene: TRBV5-4; j_gene: TRBJ1-4; CDR3aa: CASSPTTTNEKLFF; CDR3nt: TGTGCCAGCAGCCCTACCACAACTAATGAAAAACTGTTTTTT
abundance: -; d_gene: TRBD2; v_gene: TRBV18; j_gene: TRBJ2-1; CDR3aa: CASTGTSGSKDEQFF; CDR3nt: TGTGCCAGCACCGGGACTAGCGGGAGTAAAGATGAGCAGTTCTTC
abundance: -; d_gene: TRBD2; v_gene: TRBV9; j_gene: TRBJ2-3; CDR3aa: CASSVFPGLAGDTQYF; CDR3nt: TGTGCCAGCAGCGTTTTTCCGGGACTAGCGGGAGATACGCAGTATTTT
abundance: -; d_gene: -; v_gene: TRBV7-2; j_gene: TRBJ1-5; CDR3aa: CASSLDSRGDQPQHF; CDR3nt: TGTGCCAGCAGCTTAGACTCGCGGGGGGATCAGCCCCAGCATTTT
abundance: -; d_gene: TRBD1; v_gene: TRBV7-2; j_gene: TRBJ2-1; CDR3aa: CASRGGQGAYEQFF; CDR3nt: TGTGCCAGCAGGGGCGGACAGGGGGCTTATGAGCAGTTCTTC
abundance: -; d_gene: -; v_gene: TRBV2; j_gene: TRBJ2-7; CDR3aa: CASSLEANSYEQYF; CDR3nt: TGTGCCAGCAGTCTGGAGGCGAACTCCTACGAGCAGTACTTC
abundance: -; d_gene: -; v_gene: TRBV5-4; j_gene: TRBJ1-4; CDR3aa: CASSLGAAASNEKLFF; CDR3nt: TGTGCCAGCAGCTTGGGGGCAGCCGCGTCGAATGAAAAACTGTTTTTT
abundance: -; d_gene: -; v_gene: TRBV5-4; j_gene: TRBJ2-1; CDR3aa: CASSLDQAGNEQFF; CDR3nt: TGTGCCAGCAGCTTGGACCAGGCAGGGAATGAGCAGTTCTTC
abundance: -; d_gene: -; v_gene: TRBV9; j_gene: TRBJ2-7; CDR3aa: CASSVDWESYEQYF; CDR3nt: TGTGCCAGCAGCGTAGACTGGGAGTCTTACGAGCAGTACTTC
abundance: many; d_gene: TRBD1; v_gene: TRBV19; j_gene: TRBJ2-2; CDR3aa: CASRDRGKRPGELFF; CDR3nt: TGTGCCAGTAGGGACAGGGGAAAACGCCCCGGGGAGCTGTTTTTT
abundance: -; d_gene: -; v_gene: TRBV7-9; j_gene: TRBJ1-5; CDR3aa: CASSPGVGDQPQHF; CDR3nt: TGTGCCAGCAGCCCCGGAGTGGGAGATCAGCCCCAGCATTTT
abundance: -; d_gene: -; v_gene: TRBV13; j_gene: TRBJ2-4; CDR3aa: CASSSLGTKNIQYF; CDR3nt: TGTGCCAGCAGCTCCCTTGGGACCAAAAACATTCAGTACTTC
abundance: -; d_gene: -; v_gene: TRBV5-1; j_gene: TRBJ2-5; CDR3aa: CASSLALQETQYF; CDR3nt: TGCGCCAGCAGCTTGGCGCTCCAAGAGACCCAGTACTTC
abundance: -; d_gene: TRBD1; v_gene: TRBV5-1; j_gene: TRBJ1-4; CDR3aa: CASSLGDRVGEKLFF; CDR3nt: TGCGCCAGCAGCTTGGGGGACAGGGTGGGAGAAAAACTGTTTTTT
abundance: -; d_gene: -; v_gene: TRBV7-8; j_gene: TRBJ2-7; CDR3aa: CASSSDRWKPYEQYF; CDR3nt: TGTGCCAGCAGCTCGGACCGGTGGAAACCCTACGAGCAGTACTTC
abundance: -; d_gene: TRBD2; v_gene: TRBV9; j_gene: TRBJ2-1; CDR3aa: CASSPRLAGGYNEQFF; CDR3nt: TGTGCCAGCAGCCCCCGACTAGCGGGAGGGTACAATGAGCAGTTCTTC
abundance: once; d_gene: -; v_gene: TRBV2; j_gene: TRBJ2-7; CDR3aa: CASSGSSADYEQYF; CDR3nt: TGTGCCAGCAGTGGTTCTAGCGCAGACTACGAGCAGTACTTC
abundance: once; d_gene: -; v_gene: TRBV10-3; j_gene: TRBJ2-1; CDR3aa: CAISESGPEHEQFF; CDR3nt: TGTGCCATCAGTGAGTCGGGCCCTGAACATGAGCAGTTCTTC
abundance: -; d_gene: TRBD1; v_gene: TRBV15; j_gene: TRBJ1-2; CDR3aa: CATSKTGAYSNYGYTF; CDR3nt: TGTGCCACCAGCAAAACAGGGGCGTACAGTAACTATGGCTACACCTTC
abundance: -; d_gene: -; v_gene: TRBV27; j_gene: TRBJ1-4; CDR3aa: CASSLISGNEKLFF; CDR3nt: TGTGCCAGCAGTTTAATAAGTGGTAATGAAAAACTGTTTTTT
abundance: -; d_gene: TRBD1; v_gene: TRBV27; j_gene: TRBJ1-1; CDR3aa: CASRRDTGAPNTEAFF; CDR3nt: TGTGCCAGCAGGAGAGATACAGGGGCGCCGAACACTGAAGCTTTCTTT
abundance: few; d_gene: -; v_gene: TRBV5-4; j_gene: TRBJ2-2; CDR3aa: CASRAGRLRNTGELFF; CDR3nt: TGTGCCAGCAGGGCAGGACGGTTGAGGAACACCGGGGAGCTGTTTTTT
abundance: -; d_gene: -; v_gene: TRBV6-6; j_gene: TRBJ1-2; CDR3aa: CASSTPLKEAYGYTF; CDR3nt: TGTGCCAGCAGTACACCCCTGAAGGAGGCCTATGGCTACACCTTC
abundance: few; d_gene: TRBD1; v_gene: TRBV5-1; j_gene: TRBJ2-1; CDR3aa: CASSPGTEYNEQFF; CDR3nt: TGCGCCAGCAGCCCCGGGACAGAGTACAATGAGCAGTTCTTC
abundance: -; d_gene: -; v_gene: TRBV4-3; j_gene: TRBJ2-1; CDR3aa: CASSLAGPGGSGHNEQFF; CDR3nt: TGCGCCAGCAGCCTCGCGGGCCCCGGTGGTAGCGGTCATAATGAGCAGTTCTTC
abundance: -; d_gene: TRBD2; v_gene: TRBV28; j_gene: TRBJ2-1; CDR3aa: CASSVGWASGDVEQFF; CDR3nt: TGTGCCAGCAGCGTAGGATGGGCTAGCGGCGACGTGGAGCAGTTCTTC
abundance: -; d_gene: -; v_gene: TRBV28; j_gene: TRBJ1-5; CDR3aa: CASSAPDRYNQPQHF; CDR3nt: TGTGCCAGCAGCGCTCCCGACAGGTACAATCAGCCCCAGCATTTT
abundance: -; d_gene: -; v_gene: TRBV9; j_gene: TRBJ2-1; CDR3aa: CASSVKGLPNSYNEQFF; CDR3nt: TGTGCCAGCAGCGTAAAGGGACTTCCAAACTCCTACAATGAGCAGTTCTTC
abundance: -; d_gene: -; v_gene: TRBV4-2; j_gene: TRBJ2-2; CDR3aa: CASSQDEVRVRRNQNTGELFF; CDR3nt: TGTGCCAGCAGCCAAGATGAGGTGAGGGTTAGACGGAACCAGAACACCGGGGAGCTGTTTTTT
abundance: -; d_gene: -; v_gene: TRBV9; j_gene: TRBJ2-6; CDR3aa: CASSPQPHPGVLTF; CDR3nt: TGTGCCAGCAGCCCTCAACCACACCCGGGGGTCCTGACTTTC
abundance: -; d_gene: -; v_gene: TRBV7-7; j_gene: TRBJ2-3; CDR3aa: CASSLGRGLGTQYF; CDR3nt: TGTGCCAGCAGCTTAGGCAGGGGTTTAGGTACGCAGTATTTT